This is a list of T cell receptor beta chains from one sample in a study of T cell responses to AZD1222 COVID-19 vaccine. The data were produced by immunoSEQ multiplex PCR, yet TCRdb's version contains in-frame clones alone and is incomplete. The sample lists 150,000 to 200,000 clones, 85% to 95% occurring once. This material consisted of peripheral blood, taken on day 0 of AZD1222 vaccination. These receptors all stem from an adult in good health. Each CDR3 is given with its conserved first and last residue. Fields, in order: D gene, V gene, J gene, clone size, CDR3 DNA, CDR3 protein. The D gene is left open where the match is weak. Clone size, where shown, is once, few, many, or a class for clones that have expanded.

TRBD1	TRBV7-2	TRBJ1-2	.	TGTGCCAGCAGCTTTGGACAGGGACACTATGGCTACACCTTC	CASSFGQGHYGYTF
.	TRBV5-1	TRBJ2-7	.	TGCGCCAGCAGCTTGGCCTCAGGGGGGTTATCCTACGAGCAGTACTTC	CASSLASGGLSYEQYF
.	TRBV19	TRBJ1-2	.	TGTGCCAGTAGTCTGACCGGGACAAGCTCTACCGGCTACACCTTC	CASSLTGTSSTGYTF
.	TRBV6-1	TRBJ2-1	.	TGTGCCAGCAGTGAGAGGTCAATCTACAATGAGCAGTTCTTC	CASSERSIYNEQFF
.	TRBV5-6	TRBJ2-1	.	TGTGCCAGCAGCTTGGTCATTGAGCAGTTCTTC	CASSLVIEQFF
.	TRBV18	TRBJ1-1	.	TGTGCCAGCTCACCACTGGAGGGCACTGAAGCTTTCTTT	CASSPLEGTEAFF
.	TRBV5-4	TRBJ1-5	.	TGTGCCAGCAGCTCGCAGGGGCCGGGTCAGCCCCAGCATTTT	CASSSQGPGQPQHF
.	TRBV11-2	TRBJ2-1	.	TGTGCCAGCAGCTTAGTAACGGACCCTTTTTCGCCCGGCTACAATGAGCAGTTCTTC	CASSLVTDPFSPGYNEQFF
.	TRBV15	TRBJ1-6	.	TGTGCCACCAGCAGAGATCTGACACGTTATAATTCACCCCTCCACTTT	CATSRDLTRYNSPLHF
.	TRBV19	TRBJ1-3	once	TGTGCCAGTAACGAGGGTTCCTTCGGAAACACCATATATTTT	CASNEGSFGNTIYF